This T cell receptor (beta chain) was identified in a study of regulatory T cells in long-lasting Graves disease. Background on the study: Disease was considered persistent Graves' disease after over 5 years of antithyroid drugs (with positive TSH receptor antibodies). Regarding the study as a whole: It was peripheral blood alone, not thyroid tissue, that was studied. Favoring TRBV28, TRBJ1-2 and TRBJ2-5 was a feature seen in persistent disease.

Assembly of TCR beta libraries relied on iRepertoire HTBI primers together with Arm-PCR of CDR3 regions. TCRdb fed the multiplex PCR reads into MiXCR, producing one record per CDR3 protein. The data show around 500,000 distinct CDR3 sequences, less than 25% seen once. The V and J ends lost 5 bases and 5 bases respectively, with 10 bases between them. CDR1 and CDR2 (germline): SQVTM, ANQGSEA. This CDR3 is built from 11 residues. Concerning this clonotype: Its target is not known.

As for time point: persistent/refractory GD, antithyroid drugs over 5 years with positive TRAb. With RNA extracted from PBMCs as input, the TCR library was made. EDTA tubes received about 9.3 milliliters of collected peripheral blood. This sequence joins TRBV29-1 and TRBJ2-7; D is ambiguous. Sequenced here: peripheral blood mononuclear cells (PBMCs), sampled when the disease was refractory, from a patient treated with antithyroid drugs. This receptor was obtained from a female donor with Graves disease. The CDR3: CSVKTVHEQYF. Written as DNA, the CDR3 is TGCAGCGTTAAGACCGTTCACGAGCAGTACTTC.